This T cell receptor beta chain was documented in a study of T-cell memory formation after mild COVID-19. General study results and limits: Of the contracting clones, CD4+ ones lay mainly in CM and EM, and CD8+ ones in EMRA.

TCRdb analysed the 5' RACE reads with MiXCR anew, one entry per CDR3 protein. The table records about 560,000 distinct CDR3 sequences, 15% to 20% of them present only once. There are a few counts of this clonotype. Its antigen remains unidentified. The CDR3 loop spans 17 amino acids. CDR1 and CDR2 (germline): SGHTA, FQGNSA. V shed 2 bases and J shed 2 bases, with 13 bases lying between them. The chain has TRBV7-2 and TRBJ2-6; D gene uncertain. The sample taken for sequencing was PBMCs or a T cell subset sorted from them (not recorded which). The clonotype originates from an adult woman who had mild COVID-19 (a few samples of this study predate the infection). Cell type and time point are not known. The CDR3 reads CASSLSLDGAGANVLTF. The CDR3 DNA reads TGTGCCAGCAGCTTATCACTTGATGGAGCTGGGGCCAACGTCCTGACTTTC.